This record looks at one T cell receptor (beta chain) sequence and its context. Its matching antigen is unknown. This entry comes from a study of cytomegalovirus exposure and HLA in healthy donors. Study-wide findings and caveats: Among the CMV-associated chains, three were confirmed in vitro as specific for CMV antigens.

PCR employed 60 Vbeta and 13 Jbeta primers. Sequencing used immunoSEQ multiplex PCR; TCRdb keeps in-frame clones, though not all of them. Among approximately 100,000 clones listed, 60% to 85% were seen once. The clonotype was recovered from a woman aged 40 to 50 in good health and CMV-seropositive. The sequencing input was PBMCs.

This chain's CDR3 is CASSENRRNYGYTF. The DNA of the CDR3 is TGTGCCAGCAGTGAAAATCGCAGGAACTATGGCTACACCTTC. The V gene is TRBV6-1, the J gene TRBJ1-2, with no clear D. V lost 2 bases and J lost 2, with 9 bases in between. In germline, CDR1 is MNHNS, CDR2 SASEGT. The CDR3 has 14 residues.